This T cell receptor beta chain is from a study of metastatic and nonmetastatic thyroid tumors. Study summary: The comparison covered peripheral blood and tumor or nodule tissue in malignant and benign thyroid patients.

No patient had received any treatment before thyroid surgery. Overall study results and limits: For both blood and tumor, malignant thyroid tumors reportedly showed significantly higher TCR beta diversity than benign nodules did.

This clone appeared a few times. Its antigen is not known. Mismatch with germline at one junction end may stem from a read error. In the source study's methods: Across clinicopathological groups, CDR3 differences served as the basis for building a distant-metastasis classifier for papillary thyroid cancer. With MiXCR, TCRdb called clones anew from the PCR reads. The V and J calls and clone size are TCRdb's, not the authors'. Found here are about 34,000 clones, roughly 15% of them singletons; the top ten hold 5.5% to 7.5%. Germline CDR1 MGHDK, CDR2 SYGVNS. The CDR3 runs 15 residues. The specimen sequenced was blood. The chain combines TRBV25-1 with TRBJ2-7, with 7 bases matching TRBD2. The sequence derives from a female donor with papillary thyroid cancer or a benign thyroid nodule (not recorded which). Some clones in this sample may be carry-over from other donors' samples. The CDR3, as DNA: TGTGCCATCAGTGAACTAGCGACCTACTCCTACGAGCAGTACTTC. This sequence encodes CAISELATYSYEQYF.